This T cell receptor (beta chain) originates from a study of cytomegalovirus exposure and HLA in healthy donors. Study-wide points: The classifier was said to identify cytomegalovirus status with high specificity and sensitivity.

Germline-derived CDR1 and CDR2 are KGHSH and LQKENI. The CDR3 is 14 amino acids. Trimming took 4 bases from V and 0 from J, leaving 9 bases between them. A note on this clone: Its antigen is unknown.

The study ran its PCR with 60 Vbeta and 13 Jbeta primers. TCRdb's copy holds only in-frame clones and misses some; the assay was immunoSEQ multiplex PCR. This table holds under 150,000 clones, over 75% found once. V usage is TRBV18 and J usage is TRBJ1-1; D may be TRBD1 (5 bases). The sample was PBMCs. The clonotype was recovered from a woman aged 18-29 years in good health and CMV-seronegative. The CDR3 DNA reads as TGTGCCAGCTCACAGACGGACATGAACACTGAAGCTTTCTTT. Its protein product is CASSQTDMNTEAFF.